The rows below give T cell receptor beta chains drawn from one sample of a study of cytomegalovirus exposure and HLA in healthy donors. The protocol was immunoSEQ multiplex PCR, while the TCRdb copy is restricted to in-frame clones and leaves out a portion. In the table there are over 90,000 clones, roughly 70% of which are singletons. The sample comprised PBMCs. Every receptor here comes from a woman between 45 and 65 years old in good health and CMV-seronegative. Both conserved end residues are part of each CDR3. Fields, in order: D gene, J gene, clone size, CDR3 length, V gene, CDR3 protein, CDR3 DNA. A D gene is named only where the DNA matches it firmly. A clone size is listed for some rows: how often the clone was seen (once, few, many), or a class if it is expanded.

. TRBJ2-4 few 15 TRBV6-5 CASSSRLVAKNIQYF TGTGCCAGCAGTTCCCGACTCGTAGCCAAAAACATTCAGTACTTC
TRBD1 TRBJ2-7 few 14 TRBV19 CASSSRTGDYEQYF TGTGCCAGTAGTAGCCGGACAGGGGACTACGAGCAGTACTTC
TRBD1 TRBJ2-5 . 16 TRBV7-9 CASHRFVTGGVETQYF TGTGCCAGCCACCGATTCGTGACAGGGGGCGTGGAGACCCAGTACTTC
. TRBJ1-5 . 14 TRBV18 CASSPGREGRPQHF TGTGCCAGCTCACCAGGGCGGGAGGGGAGGCCCCAGCATTTT
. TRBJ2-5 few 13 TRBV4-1 CASSQWRGETQYF TGCGCCAGCAGCCAATGGCGCGGGGAGACCCAGTACTTC
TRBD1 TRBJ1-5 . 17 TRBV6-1 CASSQGAWGTGNQPQHF TGTGCCAGCAGTCAAGGGGCCTGGGGGACAGGGAACCAGCCCCAGCATTTT
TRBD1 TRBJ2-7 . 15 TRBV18 CASSPRQGKSYEQYF TGTGCCAGCTCACCCCGACAGGGAAAATCCTACGAGCAGTACTTC
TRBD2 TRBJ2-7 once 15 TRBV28 CASRDWASGRYEQYF TGTGCCAGCAGGGATTGGGCTAGCGGGCGGTACGAGCAGTACTTC
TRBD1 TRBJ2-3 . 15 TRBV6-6 CASNPGGSLGITQYF TGTGCCAGCAACCCAGGGGGTAGCCTAGGGATTACGCAGTATTTT
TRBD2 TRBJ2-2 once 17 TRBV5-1 CASSPSGPERSTGELFF TGCGCCAGCAGCCCTAGCGGGCCTGAGCGAAGCACCGGGGAGCTGTTTTTT
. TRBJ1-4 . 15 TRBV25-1 CASSEWGVANEKLFF TGTGCCAGCAGTGAATGGGGGGTAGCTAATGAAAAACTGTTTTTT
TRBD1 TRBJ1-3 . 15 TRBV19 CASNWDSNSGNTIYF TGTGCCAGTAATTGGGACAGCAACTCTGGAAACACCATATATTTT
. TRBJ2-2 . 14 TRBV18 CASSTTDNTGELFF TGTGCCAGCTCAACTACTGATAACACCGGGGAGCTGTTTTTT
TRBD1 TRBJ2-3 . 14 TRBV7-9 CASSLDQGADTQYF TGTGCCAGCAGCTTAGACCAGGGGGCAGATACGCAGTATTTT
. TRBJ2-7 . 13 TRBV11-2 CASSLTYSYEQYF TGTGCCAGCAGCTTAACCTACTCCTACGAGCAGTACTTC
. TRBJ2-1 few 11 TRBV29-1 CSVARYNEQFF TGCAGCGTTGCGAGATACAATGAGCAGTTCTTC
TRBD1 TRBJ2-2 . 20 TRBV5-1 CASSLEALSTGGIKGGELFF TGCGCCAGCAGCTTGGAAGCCCTTTCGACAGGGGGCATTAAGGGCGGGGAGCTGTTTTTT
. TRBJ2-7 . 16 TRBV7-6 CASSSGVSGTQYEQYF TGTGCCAGCAGCTCGGGAGTCTCGGGAACTCAGTACGAGCAGTACTTC
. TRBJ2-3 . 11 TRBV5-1 CASSLYDTQYF TGCGCCAGCAGCTTGTATGATACGCAGTATTTT
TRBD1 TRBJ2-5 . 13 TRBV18 CASSLNRGETQYF TGTGCCAGCTCACTTAACAGGGGCGAGACCCAGTACTTC
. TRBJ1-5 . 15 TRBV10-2 CASSESVTVNQPQHF TGCGCCAGCAGTGAGTCTGTGACAGTCAATCAGCCCCAGCATTTT
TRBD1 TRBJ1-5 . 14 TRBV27 CASSSGQVLQPQHF TGTGCCAGCAGTTCCGGACAGGTTCTCCAGCCCCAGCATTTT
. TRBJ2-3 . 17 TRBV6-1 CASSDFRVSAGTDTQYF TGTGCCAGCAGTGACTTCAGGGTTTCGGCGGGGACAGATACGCAGTATTTT
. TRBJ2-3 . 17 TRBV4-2 CASSQGDAGTSTDTQYF TGTGCCAGCAGCCAAGGGGATGCGGGAACTAGCACAGATACGCAGTATTTT
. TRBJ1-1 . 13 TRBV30 CAWLPTGTGEAFF TGTGCCTGGCTACCTACAGGTACAGGTGAAGCTTTCTTT
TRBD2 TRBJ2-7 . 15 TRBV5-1 CASSPRLARPYEQYF TGCGCCAGCAGCCCGAGACTAGCCAGGCCCTACGAGCAGTACTTC
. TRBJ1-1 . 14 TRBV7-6 CASSLEGVGTEAFF TGTGCCAGCAGCTTAGAAGGGGTGGGCACTGAAGCTTTCTTT
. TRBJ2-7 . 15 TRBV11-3 CASSLEPGLEYEQYF TGTGCCAGCAGCTTAGAACCAGGGTTGGAATACGAGCAGTACTTC